These 14 T cell receptor beta chains came from one sample sequenced in a study of T-cell memory formation after mild COVID-19. TCRdb used MiXCR to reprocess the 5' RACE reads, holding one entry per CDR3 protein. The table includes 250,000 to 300,000 distinct CDR3 sequences, roughly 16% detected once. Input material: PBMCs or a T cell subset sorted from them (not recorded which). These receptors came from a man between 18 and 29 years old who had mild COVID-19 (a few samples of this study predate the infection). Cell type and time point are not known.

This clonotype has more than one count but fewer than ten. This chain connects TRBV12-3 or TRBV12-4 to TRBJ2-4; D may match TRBD1 or TRBD2 (6 bases each). V was pared by 2 bases and J by 12 bases, with 14 bases between. The CDR3 contains 13 residues. In DNA form, the CDR3 reads TGTGCCAGCAGTTTAAGGGGGACTTGGTATCAGTACTTC. Protein: CASSLRGTWYQYF.

This clonotype appeared many times. The chain uses TRBV7-2 and TRBJ2-3; TRBD2 matches 7 bases. The germline gives CDR1 SGHTA, CDR2 FQGNSA. The CDR3 length is 15 residues. Trimming at V came to 2 bases and at J to 5 bases, leaving 7 bases not matched to a gene. In DNA, the CDR3 is TGTGCCAGCAGCTTAAGGCGGGGGAGGGTAGATACGCAGTATTTT. This sequence encodes CASSLRRGRVDTQYF.

J is TRBJ1-5 and V is TRBV20-1; D gene ambiguous. The CDR3 runs 14 residues. Trimming took 4 bases from V and 2 from J, leaving 12 bases between them. Germline V gene sequence: CDR1 DFQATT, CDR2 SNEGSKA (reference sequence). Written as DNA, the CDR3 is TGCAGTGCTAAGTCAGTGTCGGGCAATCAGCCCCAGCATTTT. Its translation is CSAKSVSGNQPQHF.

V is TRBV6-5 and J is TRBJ1-1; no definite D call. The CDR3 has 14 residues. Germline values: CDR1 MNHEY, CDR2 SVGAGI. V lost 6 bases and J 0 bases, leaving 11 bases between the germline ends. The DNA for the CDR3 is TGTGCCAGCAGACCGCCTGGAGTGAACACTGAAGCTTTCTTT. Translation gives CASRPPGVNTEAFF.

This rearrangement joins TRBV5-6 to TRBJ2-5, with TRBD2 matching 11 bases. Germline CDR1 SGHDT, CDR2 YYEEEE. V lost 0 bases, J lost 4 bases, and 5 bases stayed unmatched. This CDR3 is 16 amino acids long. The CDR3 DNA follows: TGTGCCAGCAGCTTGGGAGCTAGCGGGGGGCCAGAGACCCAGTACTTC. This sequence encodes CASSLGASGGPETQYF.

This clonotype was picked up a small number of times. This chain links TRBV4-1 with TRBJ2-1; 8 positions match TRBD2. This CDR3 spans 17 amino acids. V was clipped by 6 bases and J by 2 bases; unmatched bases: 12. CDR1 and CDR2 (germline): MGHRA, YSYEKL. CDR3 residues: CASRPYTSGETYNEQFF. The CDR3 nucleotides read TGCGCCAGCAGACCTTATACTAGCGGAGAAACCTACAATGAGCAGTTCTTC.

This clonotype was counted a few times. The chain carries TRBV7-3 and TRBJ2-7; D possibly corresponds to TRBD1 (6 bases). V lost 6 bases and J lost 3, with 18 bases in between. CDR1 and CDR2 from the germline V gene are SGHTA and FQGTGA. This CDR3 has 15 amino acids. The CDR3 sequence is CASSPQGSSYYEQYF. The CDR3 DNA sequence: TGTGCCAGCAGTCCGCAGGGGAGTTCATACTACGAGCAGTACTTC.

The sample holds a few counts of this clonotype. This rearrangement joins TRBV7-2 to TRBJ2-5; tentatively, D is TRBD1 (5 bases). Per germline, CDR1 SGHTA and CDR2 FQGNSA. The CDR3 runs 14 residues. Trimming removed 4 bases from V and 0 bases from J, with 9 bases in between. As DNA, the CDR3 is TGTGCCAGCAGCTCAGGGATGTACCAAGAGACCCAGTACTTC. This codes for CASSSGMYQETQYF.

This clonotype has just a few counts. CDR3 DNA: TGTGCCAGCAGTTTGGGACGCAGGGGGAATGAGCAGTTCTTC. Translation: CASSLGRRGNEQFF. The V call is TRBV12-3 or TRBV12-4, the J call TRBJ2-1, with 7 bases aligning to TRBD1. The CDR3 totals 14 residues. V was pared by 3 bases and J by 7 bases, with 6 bases of the junction left unmatched.

There are many counts of this clonotype. The V call is TRBV7-2, the J call TRBJ1-2, with 8 bases that match TRBD1. The CDR3 loop spans 15 amino acids. CDR1 is SGHTA, CDR2 FQGNSA, per germline. V lost 5 bases and J lost 7; bases outside the gene matches: 12. CDR3 in DNA: TGTGCCAGCAGCCTACAGTTCGGGCAGGGGGCTGGCTACACCTTC. Translating gives CASSLQFGQGAGYTF.

This clonotype was picked up a small number of times. The chain joins TRBV7-8 to TRBJ2-2; 9 bases are shared with TRBD2. V shed 4 bases, J shed 4 bases, and the junction held 4 bases outside the gene matches. Germline loops: CDR1 SGHVS, CDR2 FQNEAQ. The CDR3 covers 15 residues. The CDR3 DNA sequence: TGTGCCAGCAGCTGGGGGACTAGCAGCACCGGGGAGCTGTTTTTT. It translates to CASSWGTSSTGELFF.

The rearrangement uses TRBV12-5 and TRBJ2-5; 8 nucleotides match TRBD2. V dropped 2 bases and J dropped 0; count of bases not matched to a gene: 2. The germline V gene has CDR1 LGHNT and CDR2 FRNRAP. CDR3 size: 15 residues. The CDR3 loop reads CASGLSSGYQETQYF. CDR3 DNA sequence: TGTGCTAGTGGTTTGTCTAGCGGGTACCAAGAGACCCAGTACTTC.

Only a few counts were recorded for this clonotype. This chain joins TRBV9 and TRBJ2-3; TRBD2 aligns across 13 bases. Trimming cost V 0 bases and J 4 bases; bases outside gene matches: 8. CDR3 length: 18 residues. Per the germline V gene, CDR1 is SGDLS and CDR2 is YYNGEE. CDR3 in amino acids: CASSVGTSGGLASDTQYF. CDR3 coding DNA: TGTGCCAGCAGCGTAGGGACTAGCGGGGGCTTGGCATCAGATACGCAGTATTTT.

This clonotype was seen repeatedly, ten times or more. The chain joins TRBV7-8 to TRBJ2-3; perhaps TRBD2 as D (6 bases). This CDR3 spans 13 amino acids. Germline values: CDR1 SGHVS, CDR2 FQNEAQ. Trimming pared 7 bases from V and 7 bases from J, leaving 15 bases between. CDR3 sequence (DNA): TGTGCCAGCACCTACCCCGGGGGTCATACGCAGTATTTT. This codes for CASTYPGGHTQYF.